The present T cell receptor (beta chain) was sequenced within a study of cytomegalovirus exposure and HLA in healthy donors. As for the study in general: The same platform was used for the 130 or so validation repertoires as for the approximately 610 first-cohort repertoires, as reported in a later analysis.

Germline assignment: CDR1 SGDLS and CDR2 YYNGEE. The CDR3 has 16 residues. With V trimmed by 3 bases and J by 7 bases, 15 bases remained unmatched. The donors were part of the validation cohort of roughly 110 subjects. That cohort was separate from the first cohort, which comprised under 700 subjects. A note on this clone: Its antigen is currently unknown.

The assay was immunoSEQ multiplex PCR, and TCRdb's table has in-frame clones only and misses some. This table holds 70,000 to 95,000 clones, roughly 93% found once. Whole-study findings and limits: Confirmation in vitro established that a few CMV-associated chains were specific for CMV antigens. The study recorded 150 to 200 TCR beta chains that were cytomegalovirus-associated.

The receptor was isolated from a young woman in good health and CMV-seronegative. The chain joins TRBV9 to TRBJ1-2; 7 bases are shared with TRBD1. What was sequenced was PBMCs. The CDR3 region is CASSAAHLTGVGGYTF. The DNA for the CDR3 is TGTGCCAGCAGCGCCGCCCACCTTACAGGGGTTGGTGGCTACACCTTC.